This T cell receptor (beta chain) appears in the sequencing data of a study of OX40 agonist ivuxolimab in advanced cancers. Some clones are missing from TCRdb's copy, which holds only in-frame ones; the method was immunoSEQ multiplex PCR. Of roughly 41,000 clones in the sample, roughly 88% were seen once. Regarding this clone: Its antigen is unidentified.

Overall study findings and caveats: Expanded clones belonging to CD8+ T cells outnumbered, on average, those of CD4+.

This CDR3 is 19 amino acids long. Germline CDR1 and CDR2: WNHNN and SYGVQD (reference sequence). V lost 1 base and J 7 bases, leaving 28 bases between the germline ends. The sample was CD4+ or CD8+ T cells sorted from blood, taken in a trial of the OX40 agonist ivuxolimab. The sequence was obtained from an adult with an advanced solid tumor such as melanoma, head and neck, liver or kidney cancer. The V call is TRBV10-1, the J call TRBJ1-2; tentative D call: TRBD1 (5 bases). In DNA form, the CDR3 reads TGCGCCAGCAGTGAGTTTCCCGACTGGATAGCTGGGGGTTATGGTGGCTACACCTTC. This sequence encodes CASSEFPDWIAGGYGGYTF.